The rows below give T cell receptor beta chains drawn from one sample of a study of cytotoxic CD8 clonotypes in ibrutinib-treated CLL. Generated by immunoSEQ multiplex PCR, the TCRdb table keeps only in-frame clones and is missing some. The sample yields about 50,000 clones, approximately 50% seen once. The sequences come from PBMCs, collected after 12 months of ibrutinib treatment. The receptors were sampled from a human donor with chronic lymphocytic leukemia. Each CDR3 is given with its conserved first and last residue. D genes are given only for firm matches. Rows may omit the clone size; those that give it use once, few, many or a size class.

v_call	j_call	clone_size	d_call	cdr3_nt	cdr3_aa
TRBV7-8	TRBJ2-7	-	TRBD2	TGTGCCAGCAGCTTTCTTAGCGGGAGCGTAGGCGAGCAGTACTTC	CASSFLSGSVGEQYF
TRBV5-1	TRBJ2-7	-	-	TGCGCCAGCAGCTTGGTCGTTGGTCCCTACGAGCAGTACTTC	CASSLVVGPYEQYF
TRBV25-1	TRBJ2-5	-	TRBD2	TGTGCCAGCAGTTTGACTAGCGGGAGCGGAGAGACCCAGTACTTC	CASSLTSGSGETQYF
TRBV5-6	TRBJ1-1	-	-	TGTGCCAGCAGCCTACAGGGTTCTGAAGCTTTCTTT	CASSLQGSEAFF
TRBV11-2	TRBJ1-2	few	-	TGTGCCAGCAGCCCCCGGGACAAAATCACCCTACGTGGCTACACCTTC	CASSPRDKITLRGYTF
TRBV2	TRBJ2-7	-	TRBD2	TGTGCCAGCACCCTCCGGGGCGGGAGCAGGAACGAGCAGTACTTC	CASTLRGGSRNEQYF
TRBV18	TRBJ2-3	few	-	TGTGCCAGCTCACCTCCGATGGGAGATACGCAGTATTTT	CASSPPMGDTQYF
TRBV28	TRBJ1-5	-	-	TGTGCCAGCAGCCCCTTGGAACCGGTGGGAGATCAGCCCCAGCATTTT	CASSPLEPVGDQPQHF
TRBV30	TRBJ2-1	few	TRBD2	TGTGCCTGGAGTGTACGGGCTAGCGGGTTATACAATGAGCAGTTCTTC	CAWSVRASGLYNEQFF
TRBV5-1	TRBJ2-5	-	-	TGCGCCAGCAACGCGGGAGAGACCCAGTACTTC	CASNAGETQYF
TRBV6-1	TRBJ2-2	-	TRBD1	TGTGCCAGCAGGCTACAGGGGACCGGGGAGCTGTTTTTT	CASRLQGTGELFF
TRBV28	TRBJ2-5	-	-	TGTGCCAGCAGGTCGGTTGTGACCCAGTACTTC	CASRSVVTQYF
TRBV11-3	TRBJ2-5	-	TRBD1	TGTGCCAGCAGCGTAACAGGGGGAGAGACCCAGTACTTC	CASSVTGGETQYF
TRBV2	TRBJ2-1	once	-	TGTGCCAGCAGAGCAGAGCTGCGGAGTGAGCAGTTCTTC	CASRAELRSEQFF
TRBV6-1	TRBJ1-2	-	-	TGTGCCAGCAATAATCGGCATTACGGCTATGGCTACACCTTC	CASNNRHYGYGYTF
TRBV19	TRBJ1-2	-	-	TGTGCCAGTAGGGCAAAGCAGAGTTCTAACTATGGCTACACCTTC	CASRAKQSSNYGYTF
TRBV2	TRBJ2-4	-	TRBD2	TGTGCCAGCAGTGATCCCACTTCTAGCGGGAGCTACATTCAGTACTTC	CASSDPTSSGSYIQYF
TRBV5-6	TRBJ1-2	-	-	TGTGCCAGCAGACCCGGCATTGCGATGACCGAGGGCTACACCTTC	CASRPGIAMTEGYTF
TRBV19	TRBJ2-7	-	-	TGTGCCAGTAGTACTAGCCTGAGCTCCTACGAGCAGTACTTC	CASSTSLSSYEQYF
TRBV7-6	TRBJ1-2	-	-	TGTGCCAGCAGCTTAGAACGACTTGGAGGCTACACCTTC	CASSLERLGGYTF
TRBV9	TRBJ2-3	-	TRBD2	TGTGCCAGCAGCCTCCGGACTAGCGGGAGCCCAGATACGCAGTATTTT	CASSLRTSGSPDTQYF
TRBV7-9	TRBJ2-1	many	TRBD2	TGTGCCCGAACCGGACTAGCGGGAGAAGAAGGCTACAATGAGCAGTTCTTC	CARTGLAGEEGYNEQFF
TRBV28	TRBJ1-5	-	TRBD1	TGTGCCACCTTTACTAAGACAGGGTTCAATCAGCCCCAGCATTTT	CATFTKTGFNQPQHF
TRBV29-1	TRBJ2-1	-	-	TGCAGCGGGAGCGACAGTACGGGTGAGCAGTTCTTC	CSGSDSTGEQFF
TRBV7-9	TRBJ2-1	-	TRBD2	TGTGCCAGCAGCTTAGCCGCGGGAGGAAATGAGCAGTTCTTC	CASSLAAGGNEQFF
TRBV5-1	TRBJ1-1	many	-	TGCGCCAGCAGCTCGGGTAGATCAGGGGATGAAGCTTTCTTT	CASSSGRSGDEAFF
TRBV18	TRBJ1-5	-	-	TGTGCCAGCTCACCACAAGGGATTGTAGGCAATCAGCCCCAGCATTTT	CASSPQGIVGNQPQHF
TRBV28	TRBJ2-2	-	TRBD1	TGTGCCAGCAGTTCTACAGGGGAGAACACCGGGGAGCTGTTTTTT	CASSSTGENTGELFF
TRBV28	TRBJ2-1	few	-	TGTGCCAGCCATAGGGGGAGGGTAGGGAATGAGCAGTTCTTC	CASHRGRVGNEQFF
TRBV15	TRBJ1-4	-	TRBD1	TGTGCCACCAGCAGACCACAGGGGATAAATGAAAAACTGTTTTTT	CATSRPQGINEKLFF
TRBV2	TRBJ2-5	-	TRBD2	TGTGCCGTTGGGTCTAGCGGGATATCAGAGACCCAGTACTTC	CAVGSSGISETQYF
TRBV19	TRBJ2-2	-	-	TGTGCCAGTAGTCTCGGTCAGTTTGGTTACACCGGGGAGCTGTTTTTT	CASSLGQFGYTGELFF
TRBV9	TRBJ2-2	-	TRBD2	TGTGCCAGCAGTGGGGTCCCAAGCGGGAGGGCGGGCACCGGGGAGCTGTTTTTT	CASSGVPSGRAGTGELFF
TRBV5-1	TRBJ2-3	-	-	TGCGCCAGCAGCTTGGACTCGCCCGCAGATACGCAGTATTTT	CASSLDSPADTQYF
TRBV9	TRBJ2-7	-	TRBD1	TGTGCCAGCAGCGTAGTTGGGACAGTTTCCTACGAGCAGTACTTC	CASSVVGTVSYEQYF
TRBV6-6	TRBJ2-7	-	TRBD2	TGTGCCAGCAGTTTACGTCCGGGAGGGACCGACGAGCAGTACTTC	CASSLRPGGTDEQYF
TRBV18	TRBJ1-3	-	-	TGTGCCAGCTCACCACCGTCTGGGGAAAGCTCTGGAAACACCATATATTTT	CASSPPSGESSGNTIYF
TRBV2	TRBJ2-7	once	TRBD2	TGTGCCAGCAGTGAAGGTCTAGCGGGAGGCCACAGACTCGAGCAGTACTTC	CASSEGLAGGHRLEQYF
TRBV5-4	TRBJ2-7	-	-	TGTGCCAGCAGTTTATTCATCGGGGGCATGTCCTACGAGCAGTACTTC	CASSLFIGGMSYEQYF
TRBV14	TRBJ1-3	-	-	TGTGCCAGCAGCCAACTACAGGGTGCTGGAAACACCATATATTTT	CASSQLQGAGNTIYF
TRBV2	TRBJ1-1	few	-	TGTGCCAGCACCCCCTCCCAAGGGCCGAACACTGAAGCTTTCTTT	CASTPSQGPNTEAFF
TRBV6-1	TRBJ1-4	-	-	TGTGCCAGCAGTGAAGCGCCAGGGGTTAATGAAAAACTGTTTTTT	CASSEAPGVNEKLFF
TRBV6-6	TRBJ1-2	-	-	TGTGCCAGCAGTTTAGAGATCTATGGCTACACCTTC	CASSLEIYGYTF
TRBV27	TRBJ2-7	-	TRBD2	TGTGCCAGCAGTTTACGGGGGGAAGGTTACGAGCAGTACTTC	CASSLRGEGYEQYF
TRBV20-1	TRBJ1-1	-	-	TGCAGTAGGAGGGTAGGCACTGAAGCTTTCTTT	CSRRVGTEAFF
TRBV5-6	TRBJ1-3	-	-	TGTGCCAGCAGCTTGGCTTTAACGGGGGGTACTGGAAACACCATATATTTT	CASSLALTGGTGNTIYF
TRBV6-6	TRBJ1-3	-	TRBD1	TGTGCCAGCAGATACGACAGGGTAACTGGAAACACCATATATTTT	CASRYDRVTGNTIYF
TRBV13	TRBJ2-1	-	-	TGTGCCAGCAGCTTTGGTGGGCCCGCTTACAATGAGCAGTTCTTC	CASSFGGPAYNEQFF
TRBV5-1	TRBJ2-3	once	-	TGCGCCAGCAGCTTGGTGGGGGCAGATACGCAGTATTTT	CASSLVGADTQYF
TRBV18	TRBJ2-3	-	TRBD2	TGTGCCAGCTCACAGACTAGCGGGATAGATACGCAGTATTTT	CASSQTSGIDTQYF
TRBV6-1	TRBJ1-2	-	-	TGTGCCAGCAGTTTTCGTGGCTACACCTTC	CASSFRGYTF